These 20 T cell receptor beta chains came from one sample sequenced in a study of blood T cell repertoires in COVID-19. This table comes from immunoSEQ multiplex PCR, and its TCRdb copy is limited to in-frame clones, with some not included. Of some 250,000 clones in the sample, 81% were seen once. What was sequenced was peripheral blood. These receptors all come from an older woman with active or convalescent COVID-19.

The chain is built from TRBV19 and TRBJ2-2; 7 nucleotides align to TRBD1. The CDR3 contains 14 residues. The trim removed 9 bases at V and 4 bases at J, leaving 8 bases unmatched. The germline gives CDR1 LNHDA, CDR2 SQIVND (reference sequence). The DNA of the CDR3 is TGTGCCAGCCTCCTATCAGGGGGCACCGGGGAGCTGTTTTTT. Translation gives CASLLSGGTGELFF.

The rearrangement links TRBV30 to TRBJ1-2; D unresolved. This CDR3 is 12 amino acids long. The V gene lost 0 bases and the J gene lost 8 bases, with 10 bases spanning the gap. Looked up from germline, CDR1 is GTSNPN and CDR2 is SVGIG (reference sequence). The CDR3 loop reads CAWSVFREGYTF. DNA for the CDR3: TGTGCCTGGAGTGTGTTTAGGGAGGGCTACACCTTC.

The chain links TRBV6-5 to TRBJ2-7, with 10 bases fitting TRBD1. The V and J ends lost 6 bases and 4 bases, in that order; junction bases with no gene match: 3. The CDR3 is made up of 13 amino acids. Germline values: CDR1 MNHEY, CDR2 SVGAGI. This chain's CDR3 is CASRGTGEYEQYF. In DNA form, the CDR3 reads TGTGCCAGCAGGGGGACAGGGGAATACGAGCAGTACTTC.

In DNA, the CDR3 is TGTGCCAGCAGCCGGGACAGGGCCACTGAAGCTTTCTTT. Amino acid sequence: CASSRDRATEAFF. The rearrangement joins TRBV12-3 or TRBV12-4 to TRBJ1-1; 9 bases line up with TRBD1. The CDR3 loop spans 13 amino acids. Germline trimming cut 6 bases from V and 4 bases from J; bases unmatched to any gene: 3.

The rearrangement joins TRBV18 to TRBJ1-1, with D possibly matching TRBD1 (5 bases). Germline assignment: CDR1 KGHSH and CDR2 LQKENI. The V and J ends lost 2 bases and 3 bases respectively, with 16 bases between them. This CDR3 spans 16 amino acids. The CDR3 reads CASSPATAEVDTEAFF. The DNA of the CDR3 is TGTGCCAGCTCACCAGCGACAGCCGAGGTCGACACTGAAGCTTTCTTT.

V is TRBV19 and J is TRBJ2-3, with 10 bases that match TRBD1. Looked up from germline, CDR1 is LNHDA and CDR2 is SQIVND (reference sequence). Unmatched junction bases numbered 8, after V lost 4 bases and J lost 4 bases. This CDR3 contains 16 residues. In nucleotides, the CDR3 is TGTGCCAGTAGTACGACCGGGACAGGGGCCGCAGATACGCAGTATTTT. This sequence encodes CASSTTGTGAADTQYF. Filled out from reference TRBV19 and TRBJ2-3, the complete variable domain reads DGGITQSPKYLFRKEGQNVTLSCEQNLNHDAMYWYRQDPGQGLRLIYYSQIVNDFQKGDIAEGYSVSREKKESFPLTVTSAQKNPTAFYLCASSTTGTGAADTQYFGPGTRLTVL.

This chain connects TRBV15 to TRBJ1-3, with no clear D. The CDR3 is 14 residues long. V lost 0 bases and J lost 7, with 10 bases in between. The germline V gene encodes CDR1 LNHNV and CDR2 YYDKDF (reference sequence). The CDR3 region has the DNA TGTGCCACCAGCAGAGATGGGGAGGTCAACACCATATATTTT. As protein: CATSRDGEVNTIYF.

V gene TRBV5-6 combines with J gene TRBJ1-1, with TRBD1 matching over 7 bases. V shed 1 base, J shed 12 bases, and the junction held 9 bases outside the gene matches. Germline loops: CDR1 SGHDT, CDR2 YYEEEE. The CDR3 spans 13 residues. The CDR3 DNA reads as TGTGCCAGCAGCTTGCGAGCAGGGGGTGGTACTTTCTTT. Amino acid sequence: CASSLRAGGGTFF.

In its sample, this clone was seen a few times. The chain has TRBV5-6 and TRBJ2-1, with 11 bases identical to TRBD2. Germline values: CDR1 SGHDT, CDR2 YYEEEE. The CDR3 spans 13 residues. The V segment lost 5 bases and the J segment 6 bases; nucleotides outside the gene matches: 1. CDR3 DNA sequence: TGTGCCAGCAGGGGACTAGCGGTCAATGAGCAGTTCTTC. Translation gives CASRGLAVNEQFF. Variable domain in full (rest from reference TRBV5-6 and TRBJ2-1): DAGVTQSPTHLIKTRGQQVTLRCSPKSGHDTVSWYQQALGQGPQFIFQYYEEEERQRGNFPDRFSGHQFPNYSSELNVNALLLGDSALYLCASRGLAVNEQFFGPGTRLTVL.

V is TRBV19 and J is TRBJ1-1, with 9 bases that match TRBD1. Germline CDR1 LNHDA, CDR2 SQIVND (reference sequence). The CDR3 is 15 residues long. The V segment lost 8 bases and the J segment 5 bases; nucleotides outside the gene matches: 12. CDR3: CASRLLGQGFTEAFF. The CDR3 coding sequence is TGTGCCAGTCGCCTACTCGGACAGGGGTTTACTGAAGCTTTCTTT.

The chain carries TRBV4-1 and TRBJ2-3; weak D call: TRBD1 (5 bases). The CDR3 length is 16 residues. Trimming took 3 bases from V and 0 from J, leaving 13 bases between them. Germline V gene data show CDR1 as MGHRA and CDR2 as YSYEKL. Here the CDR3 reads CASSHALGPSTDTQYF. CDR3 DNA: TGCGCCAGCAGCCACGCCCTGGGGCCTAGCACAGATACGCAGTATTTT.

This chain connects TRBV6-4 to TRBJ2-1; D unresolved. This CDR3 spans 17 amino acids. CDR1 and CDR2 (germline): MRHNA, SNTAGT. V was trimmed by 0 bases and J by 1 base, leaving 13 bases between them. The CDR3 protein is CASSDSPYSESYNEQFF. The CDR3 region has the DNA TGTGCCAGCAGTGACTCTCCCTACTCTGAATCCTACAATGAGCAGTTCTTC.

The chain combines TRBV7-9 with TRBJ1-5; D is possibly TRBD1 (6 bases). The CDR3 loop spans 17 amino acids. Looked up from germline, CDR1 is SEHNR and CDR2 is FQNEAQ (reference sequence). V lost 6 bases and J lost 2, with 20 bases in between. The CDR3 here is CASSLPKGVEGNQPQHF. The CDR3 nucleotides read TGTGCCAGCAGTCTCCCGAAGGGGGTGGAAGGCAATCAGCCCCAGCATTTT.

This rearrangement joins TRBV6-5 to TRBJ2-5; 9 positions agree with TRBD2. V lost 6 bases to trimming and J lost 4 bases; unmatched junction nucleotides: 6. The CDR3 loop spans 14 amino acids. Per the germline V gene, CDR1 is MNHEY and CDR2 is SVGAGI. The CDR3 protein is CASRTGGGAETQYF. The CDR3 DNA is TGTGCCAGCAGGACCGGCGGGGGGGCAGAGACCCAGTACTTC.

The CDR3 sequence is CASSLNTGKYQYTF. The CDR3, as DNA: TGTGCCAGCAGCCTCAACACAGGGAAGTACCAGTACACCTTC. The chain has TRBV2 and TRBJ1-2; D may be TRBD1 (6 bases). The CDR3 runs to 14 residues. V lost 6 bases and J lost 11, with 22 bases in between. Germline V gene data show CDR1 as SNHLY and CDR2 as FYNNEI.

The chain uses TRBV19 and TRBJ2-3; D not resolved. V lost 5 bases, J lost 1 base, and 13 bases lay in between. CDR1 is LNHDA, CDR2 SQIVND, per germline (reference sequence). This CDR3 is built from 15 residues. CDR3 sequence: CASSQQPFGTDTQYF. The CDR3 bases are TGTGCCAGTAGTCAACAGCCGTTTGGCACAGATACGCAGTATTTT.

The chain combines TRBV2 with TRBJ2-1; D perhaps matches TRBD2 (5 bases). The ends were cut back, 6 bases at V and 10 bases at J, with 19 bases in the middle. Germline CDR1 is SNHLY and CDR2 is FYNNEI. The CDR3 covers 14 residues. The CDR3 protein is CASSVIATGNEQFF. The CDR3 bases are TGTGCCAGCAGCGTCATTGCAACGGGGAACGAGCAGTTCTTC. Full variable domain (rest looked up from reference TRBV2 and TRBJ2-1): EPEVTQTPSHQVTQMGQEVILRCVPISNHLYFYWYRQILGQKVEFLVSFYNNEISEKSEIFDDQFSVERPDGSNFTLKIRSTKLEDSAMYFCASSVIATGNEQFFGPGTRLTVL.

This sequence joins TRBV2 and TRBJ1-2; D uncertain. Trimming took 10 bases from V and 4 from J, leaving 25 bases between them. The germline CDR1 and CDR2 sequences are SNHLY and FYNNEI. CDR3 length: 16 residues. CDR3 protein: CATEREGKSPSYGYTF. Here the CDR3 DNA reads TGTGCCACCGAACGGGAAGGGAAATCTCCCAGCTATGGCTACACCTTC.

V usage is TRBV7-3 and J usage is TRBJ1-5; D gene ambiguous. Germline-derived CDR1 and CDR2 are SGHTA and FQGTGA. V lost 3 bases, J lost 2 bases, and 11 bases lay in between. The length of the CDR3 is 15 residues. CDR3 DNA: TGTGCCAGCAGCTTGTGGGGTAGCGGCAATCAGCCCCAGCATTTT. The encoded protein is CASSLWGSGNQPQHF.

This chain links TRBV15 with TRBJ1-2, with 7 bases that match TRBD1. V shed 1 base and J 6 bases; nucleotides not matched to a gene: 5. This CDR3 has 14 residues. The germline CDR1 and CDR2 sequences are LNHNV and YYDKDF (reference sequence). The CDR3 DNA is TGTGCCACCAGCAGAGTCCGGACAGGCAATGGCTACACCTTC. It specifies CATSRVRTGNGYTF.